These T cell receptor beta chains were read from a single sample in a study of naive and memory T cell subsets. TCRdb reprocessed the UMI-ligation and nested PCR reads via MiXCR and lists one record per CDR3 protein. The profile shows 98,000 or so distinct CDR3 sequences, approximately 11% of them singletons. The source material was naive CD4+ T cells from blood. The origin of the receptors is a human donor in good health. CDR3s include the opening cysteine and the closing phenylalanine or tryptophan. D genes are given only for firm matches. Size values are once, few and many counts, or a class for expanded clones, and some rows have none.

V,size,J,D,CDR3,DNA
TRBV7-9,.,TRBJ2-7,.,CASSPNGFSYEQYF,TGTGCCAGCAGCCCCAACGGGTTCTCCTACGAGCAGTACTTC
TRBV4-1,few,TRBJ1-2,.,CASSQVGRGNHYGYTF,TGCGCCAGCAGCCAAGTTGGGCGGGGTAATCACTATGGCTACACCTTC
TRBV7-9,many,TRBJ2-5,TRBD2,CASSPGLAGGETQYF,TGTGCCAGCAGCCCCGGACTAGCGGGAGGAGAGACCCAGTACTTC
TRBV12-3/TRBV12-4,many,TRBJ2-7,.,CASRLAVPGEQYF,TGTGCCAGCCGTTTAGCGGTCCCCGGCGAGCAGTACTTC
TRBV29-1,few,TRBJ1-2,.,CSGHRATSGYTF,TGCAGCGGACACAGGGCGACGAGTGGCTACACCTTC
TRBV2,.,TRBJ1-5,.,CASRGETHQPQHF,TGTGCCAGCAGGGGCGAGACCCATCAGCCCCAGCATTTT
TRBV15,.,TRBJ2-7,TRBD2,CATSRVPTSGTSSYEQYF,TGTGCCACCAGCAGAGTCCCGACTAGCGGGACGAGCTCCTACGAGCAGTACTTC
TRBV5-8,many,TRBJ2-1,.,CASRPRTVSVKEQFF,TGTGCCAGCAGACCCAGGACGGTGAGCGTAAAGGAGCAGTTCTTC
TRBV7-6,.,TRBJ2-1,TRBD2,CASSLEVLAGADEQFF,TGTGCCAGCAGCTTAGAAGTCCTAGCGGGAGCGGATGAGCAGTTCTTC
TRBV20-1,few,TRBJ2-3,.,CSASKGGTDTQYF,TGCAGTGCAAGCAAAGGGGGCACAGATACGCAGTATTTT
TRBV24-1,many,TRBJ2-5,.,CATSGGFAPQETQYF,TGTGCCACCAGTGGGGGGTTCGCTCCCCAAGAGACCCAGTACTTC
TRBV20-1,.,TRBJ1-5,.,CSASSQRGHNSNQPQHF,TGCAGTGCTAGTTCCCAAAGGGGCCATAATAGCAATCAGCCCCAGCATTTT
TRBV7-2,.,TRBJ2-1,.,CASIPTTSYNEQFF,TGTGCCAGCATCCCAACAACAAGTTACAATGAGCAGTTCTTC
TRBV20-1,many,TRBJ2-7,.,CSARQGGEQYF,TGCAGCGCAAGACAGGGAGGAGAGCAGTACTTC
TRBV5-1,few,TRBJ1-6,.,CASSSGNRESPLHF,TGCGCCAGCAGCTCCGGTAATAGAGAATCACCCCTCCACTTT
TRBV7-9,few,TRBJ2-3,TRBD1,CASSLQGPSTDTQYF,TGTGCCAGCAGCCTACAGGGGCCTAGCACAGATACGCAGTATTTT
TRBV4-2,many,TRBJ2-7,TRBD2,CASSQASTSGVRYEQYF,TGTGCCAGCAGCCAAGCCTCGACTAGCGGGGTGAGGTACGAGCAGTACTTC
TRBV20-1,few,TRBJ1-1,.,CSAPSPGGNEAFF,TGCAGTGCTCCGTCGCCGGGGGGCAATGAAGCTTTCTTT
TRBV20-1,.,TRBJ1-2,.,CSVAGGDGGYTF,TGCAGTGTCGCCGGGGGAGATGGTGGCTACACCTTC
TRBV7-2,.,TRBJ1-3,.,CASSLFWDFSNTIYF,TGTGCCAGCAGCTTATTCTGGGACTTTTCAAACACCATATATTTT
TRBV11-1,many,TRBJ2-3,.,CASSLSGADTDTQYF,TGTGCCAGCAGCTTATCAGGGGCCGACACAGATACGCAGTATTTT
TRBV20-1,few,TRBJ1-2,.,CSAREHPNYGYTF,TGCAGTGCCCGGGAACACCCTAACTATGGCTACACCTTC
TRBV20-1,many,TRBJ2-3,TRBD2,CSASRGGSFLDTQYF,TGCAGTGCTAGCCGGGGCGGGAGCTTCTTAGATACGCAGTATTTT
TRBV20-1,few,TRBJ1-1,.,CSARERGLGTEAFF,TGCAGTGCTAGAGAGAGGGGTTTGGGCACTGAAGCTTTCTTT
TRBV5-4,many,TRBJ2-7,TRBD1,CASSLSGQGHEQYF,TGTGCCAGCAGCTTGTCTGGACAGGGCCACGAGCAGTACTTC
TRBV5-1,.,TRBJ2-3,.,CASSLAVDTQYF,TGCGCCAGCAGCTTGGCCGTGGATACGCAGTATTTT
TRBV14,many,TRBJ2-1,.,CASSRAHAYNEQFF,TGTGCCAGCAGCCGGGCCCATGCCTACAATGAGCAGTTCTTC
TRBV5-6,many,TRBJ2-1,.,CASSLRGGGNEQFF,TGTGCCAGCAGCTTGAGGGGGGGCGGCAATGAGCAGTTCTTC